This record concerns one T cell receptor (beta chain) sequence. This could be a read error, since a much larger clone is one nucleotide away. The entry originates in a study of blood T cell repertoires in COVID-19. As for the study in general: T cells, B-cell-depleted T cells, or PBMCs provided the cDNA or gDNA that served as material.

V shed 8 bases, J shed 1 base, and the junction held 0 bases outside the gene matches. Germline CDR1 is KGHSH and CDR2 is LQKENI. This CDR3 contains 13 residues. How the authors handled the data: Reference gene primer amplification in the assay estimated nucleated cell counts. The protocol was immunoSEQ multiplex PCR, while the TCRdb copy is restricted to in-frame clones and leaves out a portion. V and J calls and clone size are given by that table; D and trimming were obtained from the DNA. The sample includes approximately 340,000 clones, roughly 87% of them seen just once. Seattle's cohort entered during active infection and was followed longitudinally.

This clonotype originated in a man aged 25-45 years with COVID-19, enrolled during active disease. Sequencing was carried out using peripheral blood. The chain joins TRBV18 to TRBJ1-1, with 11 bases identical to TRBD1. CDR3 protein: CASGQGANTEAFF. The CDR3 coding sequence is TGTGCCAGCGGACAGGGGGCGAACACTGAAGCTTTCTTT. The full variable domain, rest sourced from reference TRBV18 and TRBJ1-1, is NAGVMQNPRHLVRRRGQEARLRCSPMKGHSHVYWYRQLPEEGLKFMVYLQKENIIDESGMPKERFSAEFPKEGPSILRIQQVVRGDSAAYFCASGQGANTEAFFGQGTRLTVV.